A single sample is the source of the 12 T cell receptor beta chains below, sequenced in a study of molecular identifiers for immune sequencing clone quantification (dated by TCRdb to 2017 to 2018). The library was produced with PCR. The instrument was an Illumina HiSeq 4000. Clones were called with MiXCR by TCRdb after fastp trimmed the public reads at Q25, and only in-frame beta chains were retained. Rows matching on CDR3 protein sequence are summarized as one entry with the most common DNA and genes. Present in this sample are around 460,000 distinct CDR3 sequences, about 21% of which were seen just once. Of the sample, 0.84% falls within the top ten clones. The sequenced sample was naive CD8+ T cells from blood, with Jurkat cell RNA spiked in. Reading the label with the study, this specimen's cell subset or site is: FACS-sorted CD8+CD4-CCR7+CD45RA+ naive T cells. These receptors were obtained from a human donor in good health. Some libraries in this study had Jurkat cell RNA spiked in.

In this sample, this clonotype turned up a few times. The rearrangement joins TRBV6-2 or TRBV6-3 to TRBJ2-1; 7 bases map to TRBD2. V shed 9 bases, J shed 2 bases, and the junction held 13 bases outside the gene matches. Germline values: CDR1 MNHEY, CDR2 SVGEGT. This CDR3 is 16 amino acids long. Here the CDR3 reads CASSAGDGYPYNEQFF. The CDR3 DNA reads TGTGCCAGTAGCGCGGGGGATGGGTATCCCTACAATGAGCAGTTCTTC.

There are a few counts of this clonotype. This chain joins TRBV12-3 or TRBV12-4 and TRBJ2-5, with D perhaps TRBD2 (6 bases). There are 13 residues in the CDR3. V lost 5 bases and J lost 6, with 13 bases in between. The CDR3 sequence is CASSPGTGQTQYF. CDR3 bases: TGTGCCAGCAGTCCGGGGACTGGGCAGACCCAGTACTTC.

There are many counts of this clonotype. V gene TRBV27 combines with J gene TRBJ2-7, with D unclear. The V gene lost 4 bases and the J gene lost 5 bases, with 15 bases spanning the gap. From germline, CDR1 is MNHEY and CDR2 SMNVEV (reference sequence). The length of the CDR3 is 14 residues. The CDR3 is CASSSRLTPNEQYF. Written as DNA, the CDR3 is TGTGCCAGCAGTTCCCGACTGACTCCCAACGAGCAGTACTTC.

This rearrangement joins TRBV6-5 to TRBJ1-1; D uncertain. Trimming took 7 bases from V and 7 from J, leaving 16 bases between them. The CDR3 sequence is 13 residues long. Germline V gene data show CDR1 as MNHEY and CDR2 as SVGAGI. CDR3 nucleotides: TGTGCCAGCAAGGCAGGCCAGAGTAGTGAAGCTTTCTTT. Its protein product is CASKAGQSSEAFF.

This clonotype was found many times. V and J are TRBV28 and TRBJ1-4, with no clear D. Between the trimmed V and J ends, which lost 6 bases and 8 bases, there was a span of 22 bases. The CDR3 contains 16 residues. Per the germline V gene, CDR1 is MDHEN and CDR2 is SYDVKM. This chain's CDR3 is CASRALVGIPSEKLFF. The CDR3 nucleotides are TGTGCCAGCAGGGCTTTGGTGGGGATCCCTTCAGAAAAACTGTTTTTT.

The rearrangement links TRBV7-6 to TRBJ1-1, with TRBD1 as a possible D gene (5 bases). The CDR3 has 14 amino acids. The germline CDR1 and CDR2 sequences are SGHVS and FNYEAQ. The V gene lost 1 base and the J gene lost 4 bases, with 10 bases spanning the gap. CDR3 sequence (DNA): TGTGCCAGCAGCTTAGGGGGCCCGAGCACTGAAGCTTTCTTT. Amino acid sequence: CASSLGGPSTEAFF.

This clonotype has more than one count but fewer than ten. The rearrangement joins TRBV7-2 to TRBJ2-7; perhaps TRBD2 as D (6 bases). The V gene's germline CDR1 is SGHTA and CDR2 FQGNSA. This CDR3 contains 14 residues. Trimming stripped 4 bases from V and 5 bases from J, with 15 bases between. CDR3 sequence (DNA): TGTGCCAGCAGCTCGGGACTGGGTACACACGAGCAGTACTTC. Amino acid sequence: CASSSGLGTHEQYF.

This clonotype has more than one count but fewer than ten. The chain joins TRBV27 to TRBJ2-7, with 7 bases identical to TRBD2. This CDR3 is built from 17 residues. The junction had 13 bases not matched to a gene; V was cut back by 5 bases and J by 0 bases. Per germline, CDR1 MNHEY and CDR2 SMNVEV (reference sequence). DNA of the CDR3: TGTGCCAGCAGTAATATGACCGCTAGCGGTCCCTCCTACGAGCAGTACTTC. The encoded protein is CASSNMTASGPSYEQYF.

This clonotype showed up many times. The chain joins TRBV10-3 to TRBJ2-5; 10 bases line up with TRBD1. V shed 4 bases, J shed 3 bases, and the junction held 2 bases outside the gene matches. Germline-derived CDR1 and CDR2 are ENHRY and SYGVKD. CDR3 length equals 14 residues. The CDR3 DNA follows: TGTGCCATCAGTGGTGGACAGGGGGAAGAGACCCAGTACTTC. As protein: CAISGGQGEETQYF.

The V gene is TRBV30, the J gene TRBJ1-1; possibly TRBD1 for D (5 bases). The germline V and J ends were trimmed by 3 bases and 6 bases, with 11 bases remaining between them. CDR1 is GTSNPN and CDR2 is SVGIG in the germline V gene (reference sequence). The CDR3 is 12 residues long. For the CDR3, the DNA is TGTGCCTGGAGCTTAGAGGGGTCTGAAGCTTTCTTT. As protein: CAWSLEGSEAFF.

This clonotype was counted many times. The chain combines TRBV5-6 with TRBJ1-1, with 7 bases that match TRBD1. The CDR3 runs 12 residues. Germline trimming cut 7 bases from V and 3 bases from J; bases unmatched to any gene: 3. Germline V lookup: CDR1 SGHDT, CDR2 YYEEEE. CDR3 DNA sequence: TGTGCCAGCGCGACAGGGTACACTGAAGCTTTCTTT. It is translated as CASATGYTEAFF.

The table lists this clonotype with many counts. This chain connects TRBV5-1 to TRBJ2-7, with D hard to call. This CDR3 is 14 amino acids long. Germline CDR1 reads SGHRS; CDR2 reads YFSETQ. Trimming stripped 0 bases from V and 1 base from J, with 8 bases between. DNA for the CDR3: TGCGCCAGCAGCTTGGTGCAGGAATCCTACGAGCAGTACTTC. Translation: CASSLVQESYEQYF.